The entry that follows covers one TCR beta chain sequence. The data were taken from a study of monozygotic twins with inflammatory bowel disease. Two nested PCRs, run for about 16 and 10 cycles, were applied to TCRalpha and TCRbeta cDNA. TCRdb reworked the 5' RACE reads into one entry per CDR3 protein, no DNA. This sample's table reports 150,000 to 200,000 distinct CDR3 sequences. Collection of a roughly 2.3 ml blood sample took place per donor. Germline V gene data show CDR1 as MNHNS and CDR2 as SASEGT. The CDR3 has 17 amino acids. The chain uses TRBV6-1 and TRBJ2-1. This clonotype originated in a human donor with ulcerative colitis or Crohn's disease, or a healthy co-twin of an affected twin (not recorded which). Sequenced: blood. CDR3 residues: CASSPSSLRFGYNEQFF.